These 19 T cell receptor beta chains originate from one sample sequenced in a study of shared clonotypes between healthy human individuals (dated by TCRdb to 2018 to 2021). Library preparation employed the immunoSEQ multiplex PCR assay. TCRdb obtained this table from immuneACCESS and retained in-frame rearrangements with V and J assigned. These tables miss some clones; where compared with another copy, unresolved V genes account for less than half of the shortfall, and the remainder is unexplained. Across this sample there are about 1.5 million clones, with approximately 96% seen only once. Over 1% of the sample lies in the top ten. Source material: naive CD4+ T cells sorted from blood. The cell subset or site label on this specimen signifies: CD45RA+ positively selected. The receptor set was obtained from a man in his thirties or forties in good health.

The rearrangement uses TRBV5-1 and TRBJ2-7; 8 bases line up with TRBD1. The V and J ends lost 4 bases and 0 bases, in that order; junction bases with no gene match: 3. The CDR3 spans 14 residues. Germline V gene data show CDR1 as SGHRS and CDR2 as YFSETQ. CDR3 loop: CASSRGQDSYEQYF. CDR3 in DNA: TGCGCCAGCAGCAGGGGACAGGACTCCTACGAGCAGTACTTC.

This chain links TRBV6-1 with TRBJ2-7; D call uncertain. V shed 4 bases and J shed 2 bases, with 12 bases lying between them. The CDR3 loop spans 14 amino acids. Looked up from germline, CDR1 is MNHNS and CDR2 is SASEGT. The CDR3 protein is CASSASAHAYEQYF. CDR3 DNA: TGTGCCAGCAGTGCGTCGGCGCACGCCTACGAGCAGTACTTC.

V is TRBV20-1 and J is TRBJ2-7; the D gene is possibly TRBD2 (5 bases). V gave up 6 bases and J gave up 7 bases, with 13 bases separating them. CDR1 and CDR2 (germline): DFQATT, SNEGSKA (reference sequence). The CDR3 loop spans 11 amino acids. CDR3 sequence: CSATAQREQYF. CDR3 bases: TGCAGTGCCACGGCTCAGCGGGAGCAGTACTTC.

The chain has TRBV25-1 and TRBJ2-7; D call uncertain. V was trimmed by 0 bases and J by 8 bases, leaving 8 bases between them. Germline V CDR1 and CDR2: MGHDK, SYGVNS. The CDR3 is 12 amino acids. The CDR3 spells CASSEYLGKQYF. The CDR3 nucleotides read TGTGCCAGCAGTGAATATTTGGGGAAGCAGTACTTC.

The chain combines TRBV10-1 with TRBJ1-1; D may be TRBD1 (5 bases). This CDR3 spans 14 amino acids. V lost 4 bases to trimming and J lost 1 base, with 10 bases between them. Germline CDR1 and CDR2: WNHNN and SYGVQD (reference sequence). The CDR3 reads CASSGDGRNTEAFF. The CDR3 bases are TGCGCCAGCAGTGGGGACGGAAGGAACACTGAAGCTTTCTTT.

The V gene is TRBV14, the J gene TRBJ2-1, with 10 bases lining up with TRBD2. Germline CDR1 SGHDN, CDR2 FVKESK. The CDR3 is 16 amino acids. Trimming at V came to 0 bases and at J to 9 bases, leaving 8 bases not matched to a gene. For the CDR3, the DNA is TGTGCCAGCAGCCAAGATATGAGCGGGAGGGCCATTGAGCAGTTCTTC. Translating gives CASSQDMSGRAIEQFF. The entire variable domain, with the rest obtained from reference TRBV14 and TRBJ2-1, is as follows: EAGVTQFPSHSVIEKGQTVTLRCDPISGHDNLYWYRRVMGKEIKFLLHFVKESKQDESGMPNNRFLAERTGGTYSTLKVQPAELEDSGVYFCASSQDMSGRAIEQFFGPGTRLTVL.

V usage is TRBV27 and J usage is TRBJ2-3, with D possibly matching TRBD1 (6 bases). There are 15 residues in the CDR3. Trimming removed 2 bases from V and 1 base from J, with 10 bases in between. The germline gives CDR1 MNHEY, CDR2 SMNVEV (reference sequence). The CDR3 sequence: CASSLNRAGTDTQYF. The CDR3 DNA sequence: TGTGCCAGCAGTTTAAACAGGGCGGGCACAGATACGCAGTATTTT.

The DNA for the CDR3 is TGTGCCAGCAGCTTTCTAGCGGGGTTGTACAATGAGCAGTTCTTC. This codes for CASSFLAGLYNEQFF. The chain combines TRBV5-5 with TRBJ2-1, with 9 positions matching TRBD2. CDR1 SGHKS and CDR2 YYEKEE come from the germline V gene (reference sequence). V was pared by 2 bases and J by 4 bases, with 4 bases of the junction left unmatched. The CDR3 extends over 15 amino acids.

This clone was counted once. The chain employs TRBV5-1 and TRBJ2-5; D is ambiguous. Per the germline V gene, CDR1 is SGHRS and CDR2 is YFSETQ. This CDR3 spans 14 amino acids. Trimming removed 2 bases from V and 5 bases from J, with 13 bases in between. CDR3 sequence: CASSFMFRRETQYF. CDR3 nucleotide sequence: TGCGCCAGCAGCTTTATGTTCCGACGGGAGACCCAGTACTTC.

The gene calls are TRBV20-1 and TRBJ1-1, with D maybe TRBD1 (5 bases). Germline assignment: CDR1 DFQATT and CDR2 SNEGSKA (reference sequence). The CDR3 length is 11 residues. Trimming stripped 7 bases from V and 4 bases from J, with 10 bases between. CDR3 in amino acids: CSVGGFTEAFF. As DNA, the CDR3 is TGCAGTGTCGGGGGGTTCACTGAAGCTTTCTTT.

The V and J genes are TRBV7-2 and TRBJ1-1, with a tentative D call TRBD1 (6 bases). Trimming took off 5 bases at V and 0 bases at J, with 13 bases between the two ends. CDR3 length: 15 amino acids. The germline gives CDR1 SGHTA, CDR2 FQGNSA. The DNA of the CDR3 is TGTGCCAGCAGCAGTACTGGGACATTGAACACTGAAGCTTTCTTT. Translated: CASSSTGTLNTEAFF.

V is TRBV7-9 and J is TRBJ1-4; D not resolved. V was shortened by 5 bases and J by 7 bases, with 11 bases between the two germline ends. From germline, CDR1 is SEHNR and CDR2 FQNEAQ (reference sequence). The CDR3 spans 13 residues. DNA for the CDR3: TGTGCCAGCAGCCCCCAGGTGGGTGAAAAACTGTTTTTT. It codes for CASSPQVGEKLFF.

V is TRBV18 and J is TRBJ1-1, with a weak D call TRBD1 (5 bases). Germline-derived CDR1 and CDR2 are KGHSH and LQKENI. V lost 3 bases to trimming and J lost 5 bases, with 16 bases between them. The CDR3 length is 15 residues. The CDR3 sequence is CASSPLGSGGTEAFF. The CDR3 DNA is TGTGCCAGCTCACCTCTCGGATCTGGGGGGACTGAAGCTTTCTTT. The whole variable domain, filled in from reference TRBV18 and TRBJ1-1, reads NAGVMQNPRHLVRRRGQEARLRCSPMKGHSHVYWYRQLPEEGLKFMVYLQKENIIDESGMPKERFSAEFPKEGPSILRIQQVVRGDSAAYFCASSPLGSGGTEAFFGQGTRLTVV.

The chain uses TRBV28 and TRBJ2-1; 7 bases match TRBD2. V shed 10 bases, J shed 4 bases, and the junction held 10 bases outside the gene matches. The CDR3 is 14 residues long. Looked up from germline, CDR1 is MDHEN and CDR2 is SYDVKM. The CDR3 DNA reads as TGTGCCACGGACCCCGCGGGAGATTACAATGAGCAGTTCTTC. Protein: CATDPAGDYNEQFF.

The V call is TRBV28, the J call TRBJ1-5; weak D call: TRBD1 (5 bases). Trimming pared 11 bases from V and 4 bases from J, leaving 15 bases between. Germline V gene sequence: CDR1 MDHEN, CDR2 SYDVKM. The length of the CDR3 is 13 residues. The CDR3 DNA reads as TGTGCCGCGAGGGGTTTTTGGAATCAGCCCCAGCATTTT. Translation: CAARGFWNQPQHF.

In its sample, this clone was seen once. The gene calls are TRBV20-1 and TRBJ1-2; D call uncertain. Per germline, CDR1 DFQATT and CDR2 SNEGSKA (reference sequence). The CDR3 loop spans 11 amino acids. V was trimmed by 1 base and J by 6 bases, leaving 6 bases between them. This chain's CDR3 is CSARGVNGYTF. The CDR3 DNA is TGCAGTGCTAGAGGGGTAAATGGCTACACCTTC.

This chain links TRBV5-1 with TRBJ2-1; TRBD2 aligns across 9 bases. The CDR3 contains 17 residues. The V gene's germline CDR1 is SGHRS and CDR2 YFSETQ. V lost 0 bases and J lost 7; bases outside the gene matches: 11. CDR3 residues: CASSLGRGSGRGNEQFF. The CDR3, as DNA: TGCGCCAGCAGCTTGGGCAGAGGTAGCGGGAGAGGTAATGAGCAGTTCTTC.

In nucleotides, the CDR3 is TGTGCCAGCAGCGTAGACCCAGGACGGTCGAACACTGAAGCTTTCTTT. It is translated as CASSVDPGRSNTEAFF. This sequence joins TRBV9 and TRBJ1-1; D remains unclear. V lost 0 bases, J lost 1 base, and 13 bases lay in between. The CDR3 length is 16 residues. CDR1 is SGDLS and CDR2 is YYNGEE in the germline V gene.

This rearrangement joins TRBV28 to TRBJ1-3, with TRBD1 matching 8 bases. The V gene end was trimmed by 5 bases and the J gene end by 5 bases; junction bases not matched to a gene: 5. The CDR3 has 14 amino acids. Per germline, CDR1 MDHEN and CDR2 SYDVKM. The CDR3 reads CASSTTGGRNTIYF. The CDR3 DNA reads TGTGCCAGCAGTACAACAGGGGGTAGAAACACCATATATTTT.